The 16 T cell receptor beta chains below all came from one sample that was sequenced in a study of graft-versus-host responses after intestinal transplantation. Assay: immunoSEQ multiplex PCR; the TCRdb copy retains only in-frame clones and omits some. The table includes 25,000 to 30,000 clones, approximately 95% detected once. Sequences were derived from PBMCs, sampled 18 days after transplant. Every receptor here comes from a human patient who received an intestinal transplant, so some T cells may come from the graft donor.

This chain links TRBV2 with TRBJ2-3, with 8 nucleotides matching TRBD2. The CDR3 is made up of 15 amino acids. Germline assignment: CDR1 SNHLY and CDR2 FYNNEI. J was trimmed by 3 bases and V by 1 base; bases with no gene match: 3. The chain's CDR3 is CASSEDSGGTDTQYF. DNA of the CDR3: TGTGCCAGCAGTGAAGACAGCGGGGGAACAGATACGCAGTATTTT.

This chain uses TRBV15 with TRBJ2-2; a weak D match, TRBD2 (6 bases). CDR3 size: 15 residues. Trimming removed 0 bases at V and 5 bases at J, with 10 bases between. From germline, CDR1 is LNHNV and CDR2 YYDKDF (reference sequence). CDR3 in DNA: TGTGCCACCAGCAGAGATACAAGCGGGACCGGGGAGCTGTTTTTT. This sequence encodes CATSRDTSGTGELFF.

The chain couples TRBV2 to TRBJ1-3; D ambiguous. V lost 1 base, J lost 1 base, and 14 bases lay in between. Looked up from germline, CDR1 is SNHLY and CDR2 is FYNNEI. The CDR3 has 17 amino acids. The CDR3: CASSEDPGSGSGNTIYF. CDR3 bases: TGTGCCAGCAGTGAAGACCCGGGGTCGGGGTCTGGAAACACCATATATTTT.

The chain has TRBV7-9 and TRBJ2-7; 9 nucleotides agree with TRBD1. Losses at the gene ends were 6 bases for V and 5 bases for J; bases not matched to a gene: 8. CDR1 and CDR2 from the germline V gene are SEHNR and FQNEAQ (reference sequence). This CDR3 comprises 14 residues. The CDR3 protein is CASSGGTGINEQYF. The CDR3 region has the DNA TGTGCCAGCAGTGGGGGGACAGGGATCAACGAGCAGTACTTC.

The chain uses TRBV4-1 and TRBJ2-2; D may be TRBD2 (5 bases). The germline gives CDR1 MGHRA, CDR2 YSYEKL. Trimming took off 1 base at V and 4 bases at J, with 7 bases between the two ends. CDR3 length: 14 amino acids. CDR3 in DNA: TGCGCCAGCAGCCAAGGTAGCGCCACCGGGGAGCTGTTTTTT. Translated, it gives CASSQGSATGELFF.

The rearrangement uses TRBV11-1 and TRBJ2-5; possibly TRBD1 for D (8 bases). The CDR3 sequence is 15 residues long. The germline V gene encodes CDR1 SGHAT and CDR2 FQDESV (reference sequence). V lost 5 bases to trimming and J lost 5 bases, with 18 bases between them. The CDR3 protein is CASSADRGGRETQYF. The CDR3 region has the DNA TGTGCCAGCAGCGCCGACAGGGGAGGGCGGGAGACCCAGTACTTC.

The rearrangement joins TRBV6-1 to TRBJ2-7; either TRBD1 or TRBD2 may fit D (6 bases each). Trimming cost V 4 bases and J 3 bases, with 19 bases left between them. The length of the CDR3 is 16 residues. Germline CDR1 MNHNS, CDR2 SASEGT. This CDR3 is CASSGAFVRGDYEQYF. CDR3 bases: TGTGCCAGCAGTGGAGCCTTCGTGAGGGGGGACTACGAGCAGTACTTC.

This chain connects TRBV4-1 to TRBJ1-2; 8 nucleotides agree with TRBD1. Germline V gene data show CDR1 as MGHRA and CDR2 as YSYEKL. The CDR3 has 14 residues. The V and J ends lost 0 bases and 8 bases, in that order; junction bases with no gene match: 5. Here the CDR3 DNA reads TGCGCCAGCAGCCAAGATAGCAGGGGGCAGGGCTACACCTTC. Encoded protein: CASSQDSRGQGYTF.

CDR3 loop: CASSLYRVGNTEAFF. In DNA form, the CDR3 reads TGCGCCAGCAGCTTATACAGGGTAGGGAACACTGAAGCTTTCTTT. The rearrangement uses TRBV5-1 and TRBJ1-1; tentative D call: TRBD1 (6 bases). Germline assignment: CDR1 SGHRS and CDR2 YFSETQ. V lost 2 bases to trimming and J lost 1 base, with 12 bases between them. CDR3 length: 15 amino acids. Complete variable domain (other parts from reference TRBV5-1 and TRBJ1-1): KAGVTQTPRYLIKTRGQQVTLSCSPISGHRSVSWYQQTPGQGLQFLFEYFSETQRNKGNFPGRFSGRQFSNSRSEMNVSTLELGDSALYLCASSLYRVGNTEAFFGQGTRLTVV.

CDR3 nucleotides: TGCGCCAGCAGCCAAGTCTTTGGAGGGTACAATGAGCAGTTCTTC. It specifies CASSQVFGGYNEQFF. The chain uses TRBV4-1 and TRBJ2-1; D might be TRBD2 (6 bases). CDR3 size: 15 residues. V gave up 1 base and J gave up 4 bases, with 11 bases separating them. Germline V gene lookup returns CDR1 MGHRA and CDR2 YSYEKL.

V and J are TRBV10-3 and TRBJ2-1; no reliable D call. V shed 6 bases and J shed 6 bases, with 9 bases lying between them. The CDR3 sequence is 12 residues long. CDR1 and CDR2 from the germline V gene are ENHRY and SYGVKD. CDR3 in amino acids: CAIRGEGNEQFF. CDR3 coding DNA: TGTGCCATCAGAGGTGAAGGCAATGAGCAGTTCTTC.

This clone was seen a few times. This rearrangement joins TRBV7-9 to TRBJ1-4, with D hard to call. CDR1 and CDR2 from the germline V gene are SEHNR and FQNEAQ (reference sequence). The V and J ends lost 4 bases and 7 bases respectively, with 16 bases between them. CDR3 size: 15 residues. The CDR3 DNA follows: TGTGCCAGCAGCTCCGGTTCGGCCCCCTCTGAAAAACTGTTTTTT. As protein: CASSSGSAPSEKLFF.

V is TRBV19 and J is TRBJ2-1; D unresolved. CDR1 and CDR2 from the germline V gene are LNHDA and SQIVND (reference sequence). The length of the CDR3 is 15 residues. V lost 6 bases and J lost 1, with 13 bases in between. The CDR3 reads CASSNLDGSYNEQFF. CDR3 nucleotides: TGTGCCAGTAGCAACTTAGACGGGTCCTACAATGAGCAGTTCTTC.

This clone was detected once. This chain uses TRBV11-3 with TRBJ1-2; D remains ambiguous. V gave up 0 bases and J gave up 7 bases, with 6 bases separating them. The germline V gene has CDR1 SGHNT and CDR2 YENEEA. This CDR3 contains 12 residues. CDR3 amino acids: CASSLEGSGYTF. As DNA, the CDR3 is TGTGCCAGCAGCTTAGAAGGGAGTGGCTACACCTTC.

The CDR3 region is CSVATRGERVNEQFF. The DNA for the CDR3 is TGCAGCGTTGCAACGCGGGGGGAGCGGGTCAATGAGCAGTTCTTC. The V call is TRBV29-1, the J call TRBJ2-1; 8 nucleotides match TRBD2. Germline V CDR1 and CDR2: SQVTM, ANQGSEA. The CDR3 extends over 15 amino acids. The J segment lost 6 bases and the V segment lost 4 bases, leaving 11 bases of the junction unmatched.

The genes are TRBV10-3 and TRBJ1-2; D is unresolved. Germline V gene data show CDR1 as ENHRY and CDR2 as SYGVKD. This CDR3 comprises 13 residues. V was trimmed by 0 bases and J by 4 bases, leaving 6 bases between them. The CDR3: CAISESKPYGYTF. As DNA, the CDR3 is TGTGCCATCAGTGAGTCGAAACCCTATGGCTACACCTTC.